Here is one T cell receptor (beta chain) with its context. In the study's own analysis: Estimates of nucleated cell counts were drawn from the amplification of reference gene primers. Profiling relied on immunoSEQ multiplex PCR, and the TCRdb table lists in-frame clones only, not all of them. V, J and clone size are taken as reported in that table, and D and trimming were inferred from the DNA itself. Found here are around 250,000 clones, 80% to 85% of them singletons; the top ten hold about 5%. This entry is derived from a study of blood T cell repertoires in COVID-19. Sequencing used PBMCs or T cells enriched from blood (not recorded which). The TCR sequence derives from a man aged 35-49 years who had been exposed to COVID-19.

DNA for the CDR3: TGCGCCAGCAGCTTTTATAGCGGGGATTACGGGGAGCTGTTTTTT. Its translation is CASSFYSGDYGELFF. This chain joins TRBV5-1 and TRBJ2-2; TRBD2 matches 8 bases. The CDR3 has 15 amino acids. CDR1 and CDR2 (germline): SGHRS, YFSETQ. After removal of 2 bases from V and 7 bases from J, the junction contained 7 bases not matched to a gene.